This T cell receptor beta chain was identified during a study of OX40 agonist ivuxolimab in advanced cancers. Details on this clone: Its specificity is not known.

Clones were sequenced by immunoSEQ multiplex PCR, and TCRdb holds only the in-frame ones, with some missing. This table holds approximately 98,000 clones, about 80% found once. Study-wide findings and caveats: Averaging showed that CD8+ T cells had more expanded clones than CD4+ did.

Germline V lookup: CDR1 LNHDA, CDR2 SQIVND (reference sequence). The CDR3 totals 12 residues. The V and J ends lost 3 bases and 1 base respectively, with 3 bases between them. The chain employs TRBV19 and TRBJ1-1; D unclear. The material was CD4+ or CD8+ T cells sorted from blood, obtained in a trial of the OX40 agonist ivuxolimab. The clonotype originates from an adult with an advanced solid tumor such as melanoma, head and neck, liver or kidney cancer. The DNA for the CDR3 is TGTGCCAGTAGTATGGGGAACACTGAAGCTTTCTTT. As protein: CASSMGNTEAFF.